Each of the 16 T cell receptor beta chains below was sequenced from the same sample in a study of cytomegalovirus exposure and HLA in healthy donors. In the PCR, 60 Vbeta and 13 Jbeta primers were used. Clones were sequenced by immunoSEQ multiplex PCR, and TCRdb holds only the in-frame ones, with some missing. Of nearly 110,000 clones in the sample, around 76% were seen once. The sequenced material came from PBMCs. The receptor source for this set is a man under 40 in good health and CMV-seropositive.

The rearrangement uses TRBV6-6 and TRBJ1-2; 7 nucleotides match TRBD1. Germline loops: CDR1 MNHNY, CDR2 SVGAGI (reference sequence). Trimming at V came to 2 bases and at J to 8 bases, leaving 11 bases not matched to a gene. The CDR3 is made up of 15 amino acids. The CDR3 region has the DNA TGTGCCAGCAGTTACGGGGCAGGGGGAGTTAGGGGCTACACCTTC. It codes for CASSYGAGGVRGYTF.

V and J are TRBV5-5 and TRBJ2-5; possible D gene TRBD1, 5 bases. The CDR3 length is 13 residues. The germline CDR1 and CDR2 sequences are SGHKS and YYEKEE (reference sequence). The V and J ends lost 4 bases and 5 bases respectively, with 12 bases between them. The CDR3 DNA reads TGTGCCAGCAGCCCTGGGGCGAGCGAGACCCAGTACTTC. Protein: CASSPGASETQYF.

This sequence joins TRBV6-5 and TRBJ1-2; a possible D gene is TRBD1 (5 bases). Germline V gene data show CDR1 as MNHEY and CDR2 as SVGAGI. Deletions cut 0 bases from V and 7 bases from J, with 12 bases between. The CDR3 is made up of 14 amino acids. The CDR3 nucleotides read TGTGCCAGCAGTTACTCATGGGGGGTCGGTGGCTACACCTTC. Translation gives CASSYSWGVGGYTF.

The rearrangement links TRBV6-1 to TRBJ2-5; D may be TRBD1 (5 bases). The J call may not be correct, given that the DNA end is closer to TRBJ2-7. The CDR3 contains 13 residues. Germline-derived CDR1 and CDR2 are MNHNS and SASEGT. CDR3 in amino acids: CASTGHSSYEQYF. In DNA, the CDR3 is TGTGCCAGCACAGGACATTCATCCTACGAGCAGTACTTC.

The genes are TRBV6-5 and TRBJ1-3, with 7 nucleotides matching TRBD1. The CDR3 sequence is 13 residues long. The ends lost 6 bases at V and 2 bases at J; junction bases unmatched: 1. Per the germline V gene, CDR1 is MNHEY and CDR2 is SVGAGI. CDR3 nucleotides: TGTGCCAGCAGAACAGGGGCTGGAAACACCATATATTTT. Its translation: CASRTGAGNTIYF.

The gene calls are TRBV30 and TRBJ2-1; D not resolved. Germline assignment: CDR1 GTSNPN and CDR2 SVGIG (reference sequence). V was shortened by 0 bases and J by 8 bases, with 5 bases between the two germline ends. The CDR3 is 11 residues long. In nucleotides, the CDR3 is TGTGCCTGGAGTGTCAGCGATGAGCAGTTCTTC. Amino acid sequence: CAWSVSDEQFF.

Only a few counts were recorded for this clone. This chain uses TRBV18 with TRBJ2-3, with 11 bases fitting TRBD2. The CDR3 is 17 amino acids. J gave up 2 bases and V 0 bases, and 4 bases lay outside the gene matches. The germline gives CDR1 KGHSH, CDR2 LQKENI. The CDR3 region has the DNA TGTGCCAGCTCACCACCCCTAGCGGGGGGCCTCACAGATACGCAGTATTTT. This gives the protein CASSPPLAGGLTDTQYF.

This rearrangement joins TRBV29-1 to TRBJ2-7, with D possibly TRBD1 on 6 matching bases. Germline V gene sequence: CDR1 SQVTM, CDR2 ANQGSEA. This CDR3 is built from 14 residues. V was pared by 4 bases and J by 3 bases, with 16 bases between. The CDR3 bases are TGCAGCGTTGCCGAGGGGGTCCTCGGCTACGAGCAGTACTTC. It specifies CSVAEGVLGYEQYF.

The gene calls are TRBV30 and TRBJ1-2; a possible D gene is TRBD1 (6 bases). Germline V gene sequence: CDR1 GTSNPN, CDR2 SVGIG (reference sequence). Trimming removed 1 base at V and 7 bases at J, with 10 bases between. CDR3 size: 12 residues. The CDR3 spells CAWSATGSGYTF. In nucleotides, the CDR3 is TGTGCCTGGAGTGCGACAGGCAGTGGCTACACCTTC.

This clone was detected a few times. The chain is built from TRBV7-9 and TRBJ2-5, with D tentatively TRBD2 (6 bases). CDR1 SEHNR and CDR2 FQNEAQ come from the germline V gene (reference sequence). This CDR3 contains 14 residues. Trimming took off 2 bases at V and 2 bases at J, with 9 bases between the two ends. DNA of the CDR3: TGTGCCAGCAGCTTATTCGGGGGACAAGAGACCCAGTACTTC. It specifies CASSLFGGQETQYF.

V gene TRBV11-2 combines with J gene TRBJ1-5; no clear D. The CDR3 has 14 amino acids. Germline V gives CDR1 SGHAT, CDR2 FQNNGV. Trimming pared 1 base from V and 6 bases from J, leaving 10 bases between. The CDR3 DNA sequence: TGTGCCAGCAGCTTAGGGCATGGGAGTCAGCCCCAGCATTTT. Its protein product is CASSLGHGSQPQHF.

The rearrangement links TRBV4-1 to TRBJ1-5; D ambiguous. There are 15 residues in the CDR3. The V gene's germline CDR1 is MGHRA and CDR2 YSYEKL. Trimming pared 0 bases from V and 7 bases from J, leaving 13 bases between. In nucleotides, the CDR3 is TGCGCCAGCAGCCAAGACCGGGGAGGTCAGCAGCCCCAGCATTTT. It specifies CASSQDRGGQQPQHF.

The chain carries TRBV9 and TRBJ2-1; TRBD2 agrees at 10 bases. The V segment lost 0 bases and the J segment 9 bases; nucleotides outside the gene matches: 6. Germline V gene lookup returns CDR1 SGDLS and CDR2 YYNGEE. This CDR3 spans 15 amino acids. The CDR3 sequence: CASSVVAGGPGEQFF. CDR3 DNA sequence: TGTGCCAGCAGCGTAGTAGCGGGGGGACCGGGTGAGCAGTTCTTC.

The chain uses TRBV27 and TRBJ2-2; weak D call: TRBD2 (5 bases). In germline, CDR1 is MNHEY, CDR2 SMNVEV (reference sequence). The CDR3 totals 16 residues. V shed 6 bases and J shed 6 bases, with 20 bases lying between them. The CDR3 sequence: CASRPNDRRRSGELFF. Written as DNA, the CDR3 is TGTGCCAGCAGACCCAACGACCGAAGGAGGTCCGGGGAGCTGTTTTTT.

The J gene is TRBJ2-7, the V gene TRBV6-5, with 8 nucleotides matching TRBD2. CDR1 is MNHEY and CDR2 is SVGAGI in the germline V gene. This CDR3 comprises 14 residues. Trimming at V came to 4 bases and at J to 0 bases, leaving 2 bases not matched to a gene. The CDR3 nucleotides read TGTGCCAGCAGTTTAGGACTAGCCTCCTACGAGCAGTACTTC. Residues: CASSLGLASYEQYF.

The CDR3 reads CASRGLVGPYEQYF. DNA of the CDR3: TGTGCCAGCAGGGGTCTTGTGGGCCCCTACGAGCAGTACTTC. J is TRBJ2-7 and V is TRBV6-6, with D hard to call. This CDR3 spans 14 amino acids. CDR1 and CDR2 from the germline V gene are MNHNY and SVGAGI (reference sequence). V shed 6 bases and J shed 2 bases, with 14 bases lying between them.